This T cell receptor beta chain was retrieved from a study of blood T cell repertoires in COVID-19. Study at large: Samples of COVID-19 (acute and convalescent) were obtained from the United States, Italy and Spain. From T cells, B-cell-depleted T cells, or PBMCs came the material, which was cDNA or gDNA.

The junction had 8 bases not matched to a gene; V was cut back by 0 bases and J by 4 bases. The CDR3 contains 16 residues. Germline values: CDR1 SGHNT, CDR2 YYREEE (reference sequence). As handled by the study authors: From reference gene primer amplification, estimates of nucleated cell counts were derived. Sequencing was performed with immunoSEQ multiplex PCR; in TCRdb, only in-frame clones are kept and a portion is missing. V, J and clone size were drawn from that table, and D and trimming were deduced from the DNA. The repertoire includes about 190,000 clones, 78% of them detected once, and 2.5% to 3% sits in the top ten.

Specimen: peripheral blood. This chain joins TRBV5-4 and TRBJ2-7; 9 bases fit TRBD2. The receptor comes from a woman of 80 years or more with active or convalescent COVID-19. This chain's CDR3 is CASSLVAGGPSYEQYF. CDR3 DNA sequence: TGTGCCAGCAGCTTGGTTGCGGGGGGGCCCTCGTACGAGCAGTACTTC.